Below, 3 T cell receptor beta chains from the same sample are listed, as sequenced in a study of identical twins. TCRdb called the 5' RACE reads again in MiXCR, with one record for every CDR3 protein. The sample includes 1.5 million to 2 million distinct CDR3 sequences, less than 35% of them seen just once. What was sequenced was cord blood. These receptors all stem from a newborn girl in good health.

V and J are TRBV28 and TRBJ2-7; 9 nucleotides align to TRBD1. V was pared by 7 bases and J by 2 bases, with 6 bases of the junction left unmatched. This CDR3 is built from 14 residues. Looked up from germline, CDR1 is MDHEN and CDR2 is SYDVKM. The CDR3 loop is CASKVQGAPYEQYF. The CDR3 coding sequence is TGTGCCAGCAAGGTACAGGGGGCGCCCTACGAGCAGTACTTC.

The V call is TRBV5-1, the J call TRBJ2-1; possibly TRBD1 or TRBD2 for D (6 bases each). The length of the CDR3 is 15 residues. In germline, CDR1 is SGHRS, CDR2 YFSETQ. Trimming pared 4 bases from V and 12 bases from J, leaving 23 bases between. In DNA form, the CDR3 reads TGCGCCAGCAGCATGCCGGGGGCCGTCTGGCGTGGGCAGTTCTTC. Translated: CASSMPGAVWRGQFF.

This clonotype has just a few counts. V and J are TRBV20-1 and TRBJ2-3, with 9 bases identical to TRBD1. The CDR3 spans 17 residues. In germline, CDR1 is DFQATT, CDR2 SNEGSKA (reference sequence). The V and J ends lost 6 bases and 4 bases, in that order; junction bases with no gene match: 17. The CDR3 loop reads CSAPIPIRDRVSDTQYF. The CDR3 DNA reads as TGCAGTGCACCCATACCGATCCGGGACAGGGTATCAGATACGCAGTATTTT.